This passage covers 8 T cell receptor beta chains from one sample sequenced in a study of OX40 agonist ivuxolimab in advanced cancers. Measured with immunoSEQ multiplex PCR; TCRdb has only the in-frame clones, and not every one. The sample holds tens of thousands of clones, about 83% seen once. The sequences come from CD4+ or CD8+ T cells sorted from blood, collected in a trial of the OX40 agonist ivuxolimab. The receptor source for this set is an adult with an advanced solid tumor such as melanoma, head and neck, liver or kidney cancer.

The genes are TRBV19 and TRBJ1-2; possible D gene TRBD1, 5 bases. Trimming cost V 3 bases and J 5 bases, with 13 bases left between them. In germline, CDR1 is LNHDA, CDR2 SQIVND (reference sequence). The CDR3 has 14 residues. The CDR3 sequence is CASSISDSPYGYTF. CDR3 in DNA: TGTGCCAGTAGTATCTCAGACAGCCCGTATGGCTACACCTTC.

The V gene is TRBV4-3, the J gene TRBJ2-1; maybe TRBD2 (6 bases). Germline CDR1 LGHNA, CDR2 YSLEER. The V end was cut by 0 bases, the J end by 7 bases, with 22 bases between. The CDR3 contains 18 residues. As DNA, the CDR3 is TGCGCCAGCAGCCAAGATCGGGGGAAGCAGGCCGTGAGGAATGAGCAGTTCTTC. This gives the protein CASSQDRGKQAVRNEQFF.

CDR3 in amino acids: CAWTAGRGSTDEQYF. The CDR3 DNA sequence: TGTGCCTGGACGGCAGGCAGGGGGAGTACCGACGAGCAGTACTTC. This chain links TRBV30 with TRBJ2-7, with TRBD1 identical over 7 bases. V dropped 4 bases and J dropped 5; count of bases not matched to a gene: 14. The CDR3 length is 15 residues. Germline-derived CDR1 and CDR2 are GTSNPN and SVGIG (reference sequence).

The CDR3 bases are TGTGCCAGCAGTGAATCGGGCGTCTCCTACGAGCAGTACTTC. Protein product: CASSESGVSYEQYF. This sequence joins TRBV2 and TRBJ2-7, with D uncertain. The V end lost 2 bases, the J end lost 0 bases, and 8 bases lay between the germline ends. Germline V gene sequence: CDR1 SNHLY, CDR2 FYNNEI. This CDR3 is built from 14 residues.

V gene TRBV7-9 combines with J gene TRBJ2-2; D not resolved. This CDR3 region has 13 residues. Trimming stripped 4 bases from V and 6 bases from J, with 9 bases between. CDR1 and CDR2 from the germline V gene are SEHNR and FQNEAQ (reference sequence). The CDR3 reads CASSSRQAGELFF. CDR3 nucleotide sequence: TGTGCCAGCAGCTCGAGGCAGGCCGGGGAGCTGTTTTTT.

The chain's CDR3 is CAARQPPRYEQYF. CDR3 nucleotide sequence: TGTGCCGCACGACAGCCTCCCCGGTACGAGCAGTACTTC. The rearrangement links TRBV6-6 to TRBJ2-7; a possible D gene is TRBD1 (5 bases). CDR1 and CDR2 from the germline V gene are MNHNY and SVGAGI (reference sequence). The CDR3 spans 13 residues. V was cut by 11 bases and J by 4 bases, with 18 bases left in between.

The V call is TRBV11-2, the J call TRBJ1-1, with D possibly TRBD1 on 6 matching bases. The CDR3 spans 14 residues. Per germline, CDR1 SGHAT and CDR2 FQNNGV. With 5 bases removed from V and 1 base from J, the gap between germline ends came to 11 bases. The CDR3 sequence is CASSLRTANTEAFF. The CDR3 nucleotides read TGTGCCAGCAGCCTTAGGACAGCGAACACTGAAGCTTTCTTT.

In nucleotides, the CDR3 is TGTGCCAGCAGCTCCAGGGCCCCGGAACAGCCCCAGCATTTT. The encoded protein is CASSSRAPEQPQHF. The J gene is TRBJ1-5, the V gene TRBV7-2; D perhaps matches TRBD1 (5 bases). V lost 4 bases to trimming and J lost 7 bases, with 14 bases between them. Germline V gives CDR1 SGHTA, CDR2 FQGNSA. This CDR3 region has 14 residues. Full variable domain (missing parts from reference TRBV7-2 and TRBJ1-5): GAGVSQSPSNKVTEKGKDVELRCDPISGHTALYWYRQSLGQGLEFLIYFQGNSAPDKSGLPSDRFSAERTGGSVSTLTIQRTQQEDSAVYLCASSSRAPEQPQHFGDGTRLSIL.